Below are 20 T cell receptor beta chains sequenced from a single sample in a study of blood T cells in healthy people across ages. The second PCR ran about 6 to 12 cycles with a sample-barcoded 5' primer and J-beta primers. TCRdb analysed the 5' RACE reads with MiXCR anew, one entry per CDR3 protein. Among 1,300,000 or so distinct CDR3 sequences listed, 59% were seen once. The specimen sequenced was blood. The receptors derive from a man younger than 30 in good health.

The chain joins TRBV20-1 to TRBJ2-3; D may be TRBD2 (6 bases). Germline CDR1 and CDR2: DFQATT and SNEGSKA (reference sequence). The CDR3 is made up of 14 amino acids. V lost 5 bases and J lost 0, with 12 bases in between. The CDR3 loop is CSAPLLASTDTQYF. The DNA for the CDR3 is TGCAGTGCTCCCCTGCTAGCGAGCACAGATACGCAGTATTTT.

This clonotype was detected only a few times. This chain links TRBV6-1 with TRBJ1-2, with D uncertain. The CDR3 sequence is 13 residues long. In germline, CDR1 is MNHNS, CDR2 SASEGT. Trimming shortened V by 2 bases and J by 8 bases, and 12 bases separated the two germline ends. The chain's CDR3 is CASSELGMGGYTF. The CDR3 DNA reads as TGTGCCAGCAGTGAATTGGGGATGGGGGGCTACACCTTC.

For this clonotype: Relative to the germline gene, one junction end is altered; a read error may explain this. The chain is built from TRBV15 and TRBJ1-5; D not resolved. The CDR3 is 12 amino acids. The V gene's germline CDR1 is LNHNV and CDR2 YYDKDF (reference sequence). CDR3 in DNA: TGTGCCACCAACAGAGATGAACAGCCCCAGCATTTT. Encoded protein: CATNRDEQPQHF.

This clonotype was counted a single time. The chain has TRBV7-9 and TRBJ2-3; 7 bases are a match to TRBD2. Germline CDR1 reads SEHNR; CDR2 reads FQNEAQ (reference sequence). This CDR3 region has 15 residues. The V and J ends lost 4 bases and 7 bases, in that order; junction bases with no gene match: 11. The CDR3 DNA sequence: TGTGCCAGCAGCTCCGGACTAGTCGCGTTTCATACGCAGTATTTT. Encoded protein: CASSSGLVAFHTQYF.

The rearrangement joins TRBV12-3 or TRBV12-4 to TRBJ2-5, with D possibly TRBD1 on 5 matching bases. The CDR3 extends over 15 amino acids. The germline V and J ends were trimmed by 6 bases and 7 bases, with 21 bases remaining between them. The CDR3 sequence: CASRPQTTESSTQYF. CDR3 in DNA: TGTGCCAGCAGACCCCAAACGACAGAGAGCTCGACCCAGTACTTC.

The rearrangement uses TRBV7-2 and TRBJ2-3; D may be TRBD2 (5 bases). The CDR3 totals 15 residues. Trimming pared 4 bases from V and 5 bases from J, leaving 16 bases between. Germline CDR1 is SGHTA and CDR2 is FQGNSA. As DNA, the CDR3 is TGTGCCAGCAGCTCTCGGGGTAGCGCTGGAGATACGCAGTATTTT. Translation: CASSSRGSAGDTQYF. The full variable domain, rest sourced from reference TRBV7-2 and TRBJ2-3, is GAGVSQSPSNKVTEKGKDVELRCDPISGHTALYWYRQSLGQGLEFLIYFQGNSAPDKSGLPSDRFSAERTGGSVSTLTIQRTQQEDSAVYLCASSSRGSAGDTQYFGPGTRLTVL.

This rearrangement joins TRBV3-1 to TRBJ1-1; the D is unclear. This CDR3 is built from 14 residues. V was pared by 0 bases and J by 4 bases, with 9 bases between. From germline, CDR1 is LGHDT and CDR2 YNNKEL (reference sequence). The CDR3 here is CASSQDQRFTEAFF. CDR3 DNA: TGTGCCAGCAGCCAAGATCAAAGGTTCACTGAAGCTTTCTTT.

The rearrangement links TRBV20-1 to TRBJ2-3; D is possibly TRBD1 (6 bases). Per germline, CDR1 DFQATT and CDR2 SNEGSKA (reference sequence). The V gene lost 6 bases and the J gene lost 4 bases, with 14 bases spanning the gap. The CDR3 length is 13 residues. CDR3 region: CSAGTPGADTQYF. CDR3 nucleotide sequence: TGCAGTGCCGGGACCCCAGGGGCAGATACGCAGTATTTT.

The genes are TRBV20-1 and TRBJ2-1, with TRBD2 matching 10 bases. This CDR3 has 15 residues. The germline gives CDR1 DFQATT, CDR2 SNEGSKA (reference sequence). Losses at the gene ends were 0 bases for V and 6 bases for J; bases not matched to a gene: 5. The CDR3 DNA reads TGCAGTGCTAGAGAAGGCAGCGGGGGGGCCAATGAGCAGTTCTTC. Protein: CSAREGSGGANEQFF.

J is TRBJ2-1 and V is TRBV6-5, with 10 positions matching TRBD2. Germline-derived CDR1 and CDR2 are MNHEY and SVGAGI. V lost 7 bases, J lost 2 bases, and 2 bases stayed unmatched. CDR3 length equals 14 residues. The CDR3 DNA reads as TGTGCCAGCACGAGCGGGAGGGCCTACAATGAGCAGTTCTTC. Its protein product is CASTSGRAYNEQFF.

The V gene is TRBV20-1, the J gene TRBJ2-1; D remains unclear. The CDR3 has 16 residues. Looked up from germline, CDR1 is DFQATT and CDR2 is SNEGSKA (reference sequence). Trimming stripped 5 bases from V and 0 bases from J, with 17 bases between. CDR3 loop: CSALGSFSSSYNEQFF. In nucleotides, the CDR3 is TGCAGTGCTTTAGGGTCATTTTCCAGCTCCTACAATGAGCAGTTCTTC.

The CDR3 loop is CAISGLAGEFTDTQYF. In DNA, the CDR3 is TGTGCCATCAGTGGGCTAGCGGGGGAATTCACAGATACGCAGTATTTT. The chain is built from TRBV10-3 and TRBJ2-3; 10 bases line up with TRBD2. Germline trimming cut 4 bases from V and 2 bases from J; bases unmatched to any gene: 6. CDR1 ENHRY and CDR2 SYGVKD come from the germline V gene. The CDR3 has 16 residues.

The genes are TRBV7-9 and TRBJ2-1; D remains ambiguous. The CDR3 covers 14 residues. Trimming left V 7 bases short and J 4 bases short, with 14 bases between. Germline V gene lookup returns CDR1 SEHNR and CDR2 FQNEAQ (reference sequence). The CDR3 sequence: CASNKSPQYNEQFF. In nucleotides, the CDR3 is TGTGCCAGCAACAAGTCCCCTCAATACAATGAGCAGTTCTTC.

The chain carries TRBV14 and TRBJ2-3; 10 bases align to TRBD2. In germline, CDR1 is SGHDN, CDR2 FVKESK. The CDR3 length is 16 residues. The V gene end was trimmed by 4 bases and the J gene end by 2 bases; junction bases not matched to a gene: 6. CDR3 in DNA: TGTGCCAGCAGCCCCGGACTAGCGGAGAACACAGATACGCAGTATTTT. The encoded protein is CASSPGLAENTDTQYF.

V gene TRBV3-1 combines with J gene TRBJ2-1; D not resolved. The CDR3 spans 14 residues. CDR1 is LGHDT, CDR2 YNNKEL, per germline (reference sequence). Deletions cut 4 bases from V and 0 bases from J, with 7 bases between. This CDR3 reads CASSPRLSYNEQFF. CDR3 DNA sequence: TGTGCCAGCAGCCCACGACTCTCCTACAATGAGCAGTTCTTC.

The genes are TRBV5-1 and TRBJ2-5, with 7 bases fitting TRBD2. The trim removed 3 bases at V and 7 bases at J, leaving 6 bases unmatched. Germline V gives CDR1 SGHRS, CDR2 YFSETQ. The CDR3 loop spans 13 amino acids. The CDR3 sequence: CASSWGGRGTQYF. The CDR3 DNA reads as TGCGCCAGCAGCTGGGGGGGAAGAGGGACCCAGTACTTC.

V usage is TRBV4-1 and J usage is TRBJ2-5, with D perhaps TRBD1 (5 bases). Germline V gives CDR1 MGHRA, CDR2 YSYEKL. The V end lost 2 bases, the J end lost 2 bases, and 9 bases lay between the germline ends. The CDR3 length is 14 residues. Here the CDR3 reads CASSQWTLQETQYF. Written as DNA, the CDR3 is TGCGCCAGCAGCCAATGGACACTTCAAGAGACCCAGTACTTC.

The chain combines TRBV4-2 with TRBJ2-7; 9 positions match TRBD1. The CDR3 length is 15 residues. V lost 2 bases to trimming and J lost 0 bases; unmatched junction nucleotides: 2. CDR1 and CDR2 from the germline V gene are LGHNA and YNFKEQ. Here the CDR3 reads CASSQLGQGSYEQYF. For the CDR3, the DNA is TGTGCCAGCAGCCAATTGGGACAGGGCTCCTACGAGCAGTACTTC.

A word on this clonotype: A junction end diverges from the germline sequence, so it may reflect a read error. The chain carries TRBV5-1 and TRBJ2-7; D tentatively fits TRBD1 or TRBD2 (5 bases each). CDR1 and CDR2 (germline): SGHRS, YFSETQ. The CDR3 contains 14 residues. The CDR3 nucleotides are TGCACCAGCAGCCTAAGGGACGGATCCTACGAGCAGTACTTC. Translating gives CTSSLRDGSYEQYF.

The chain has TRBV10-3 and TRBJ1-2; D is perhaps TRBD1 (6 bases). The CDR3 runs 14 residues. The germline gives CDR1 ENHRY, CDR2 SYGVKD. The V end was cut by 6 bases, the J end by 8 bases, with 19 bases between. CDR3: CAISRGLRAEGYTF. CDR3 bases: TGTGCCATCAGCCGGGGGCTCCGGGCTGAGGGCTACACCTTC.